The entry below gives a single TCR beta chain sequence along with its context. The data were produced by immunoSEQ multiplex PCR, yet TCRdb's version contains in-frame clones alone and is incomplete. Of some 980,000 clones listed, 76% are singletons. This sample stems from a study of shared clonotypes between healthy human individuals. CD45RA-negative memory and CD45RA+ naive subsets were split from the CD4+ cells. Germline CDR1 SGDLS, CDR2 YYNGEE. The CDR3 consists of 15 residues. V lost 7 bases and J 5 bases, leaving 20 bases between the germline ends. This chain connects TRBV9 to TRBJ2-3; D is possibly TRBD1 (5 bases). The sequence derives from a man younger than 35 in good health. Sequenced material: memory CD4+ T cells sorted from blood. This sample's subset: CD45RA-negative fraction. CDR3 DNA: TGTGCCAGCGCCCCCCGACTCCTTAGGGGAGATACGCAGTATTTT. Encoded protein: CASAPRLLRGDTQYF.